This T cell receptor (beta chain) was observed in a study of cytomegalovirus exposure and HLA in healthy donors. For the study at large: Of some 360 genotyped donors, 70% to 85% clustered with self-reported Caucasian donors.

Use of 60 Vbeta and 13 Jbeta primers characterized the PCR. Some clones are missing from TCRdb's copy, which holds only in-frame ones; the method was immunoSEQ multiplex PCR. Of 100,000 to 150,000 clones detected, less than 85% appear once; the ten largest clones hold about 1.5%. From germline, CDR1 is SGHRS and CDR2 YFSETQ. Germline trimming cut 4 bases from V and 7 bases from J; bases unmatched to any gene: 5. This CDR3 comprises 12 residues. Donors counted as nominally healthy when sampled, yet unrecorded immune exposures were likely. The chain combines TRBV5-1 with TRBJ2-7; 7 bases are a match to TRBD1. The receptor comes from a man aged 40-55 years in good health and CMV-seronegative. Material for sequencing was PBMCs. CDR3: CASSKGASEQYF. The CDR3 region has the DNA TGCGCCAGCAGCAAGGGGGCTTCGGAGCAGTACTTC.